This paragraph covers one TCR beta chain sequence. One end of the junction is discordant with germline, which a read error may explain. The data were obtained in a study of blood T cell repertoires in COVID-19. Across the study: PBMCs, B-cell-depleted T cells, or T cells were the source of the cDNA or gDNA that made up the material.

Per the authors' pipeline: Researchers report that nucleated cell counts were estimated from reference gene primer amplification. Profiled with immunoSEQ multiplex PCR; TCRdb holds only in-frame clones, not every one. V, J and clone size reflect that table, while D and trimming were determined from the DNA. The table records about 400,000 clones, roughly 89% of them present only once. The CDR3 is 11 residues long. The germline V gene has CDR1 DFQATT and CDR2 SNEGSKA (reference sequence). Sequences were obtained from peripheral blood. The chain couples TRBV20-1 to TRBJ2-5; 9 bases agree with TRBD2. This receptor was taken from a woman in her twenties or thirties with active or convalescent COVID-19. The CDR3 DNA follows: TGCAGTGCTAGAGCTAGCGGGACGATGGACTTC. This sequence encodes CSARASGTMDF.